The 24 T cell receptor beta chains in this list originate from one sample, sequenced in a study of T cells in Graves' hyperthyroidism and ophthalmopathy. Researchers amplified the TCR beta CDR3 regions from RNA transcripts. HTBI primers drove first-round RT-PCR of the TCR CDR3. One entry per CDR3 protein, called by TCRdb with MiXCR from the multiplex PCR reads. The data contain more than 350,000 distinct CDR3 sequences, under 15% of them singletons. Input material: blood. The receptors come from a woman aged 25-40 years with Graves' hyperthyroidism.

This clonotype was seen repeatedly, ten times or more. V and J are TRBV30 and TRBJ2-7, with no clear D. Germline CDR1 GTSNPN, CDR2 SVGIG (reference sequence). The CDR3 covers 15 residues. Trimming pared 0 bases from V and 2 bases from J, leaving 14 bases between. The CDR3 sequence: CAWSVLFGATYEQYF. The CDR3 region has the DNA TGTGCCTGGAGTGTACTGTTTGGCGCTACCTACGAGCAGTACTTC.

The genes are TRBV7-9 and TRBJ2-7; a weak D match, TRBD1 (6 bases). This CDR3 is built from 15 residues. V was pared by 2 bases and J by 2 bases, with 13 bases between. Germline CDR1 reads SEHNR; CDR2 reads FQNEAQ (reference sequence). The CDR3 protein is CASSLLQGDPYEQYF. CDR3 coding DNA: TGTGCCAGCAGCTTATTACAGGGTGACCCCTACGAGCAGTACTTC.

In this sample, this clonotype turned up many times. The rearrangement links TRBV11-2 to TRBJ1-6; TRBD1 matches at 7 bases. The length of the CDR3 is 15 residues. J lost 14 bases, V lost 1 base, and 11 bases had no gene match. Germline CDR1 SGHAT, CDR2 FQNNGV. The CDR3 bases are TGTGCCAGCAGCTTAGTTTTCCAGGGGGAGGTTTCCCTCCACTTT. This codes for CASSLVFQGEVSLHF. Full variable domain (rest looked up from reference TRBV11-2 and TRBJ1-6): EAGVAQSPRYKIIEKRQSVAFWCNPISGHATLYWYQQILGQGPKLLIQFQNNGVVDDSQLPKDRFSAERLKGVDSTLKIQPAKLEDSAVYLCASSLVFQGEVSLHFGNGTRLTVT.

In this sample, this clonotype turned up a few times. This sequence joins TRBV6-5 and TRBJ2-5; no firm D call. V lost 2 bases, J lost 4 bases, and 2 bases lay in between. The germline V gene encodes CDR1 MNHEY and CDR2 SVGAGI. The CDR3 has 11 amino acids. The CDR3 DNA reads TGTGCCAGCAGTTACGTAGAGACCCAGTACTTC. It encodes CASSYVETQYF.

This clonotype was counted ten times or more. The V call is TRBV28, the J call TRBJ1-5; D gene uncertain. Germline CDR1 MDHEN, CDR2 SYDVKM. Trimming took off 6 bases at V and 0 bases at J, with 24 bases between the two ends. This CDR3 has 19 residues. CDR3 amino acids: CASRVTGPRRTYSNQPQHF. Written as DNA, the CDR3 is TGTGCCAGCAGGGTGACTGGGCCCCGACGAACATATAGCAATCAGCCCCAGCATTTT.

In its sample, this clonotype was seen many times. The gene calls are TRBV7-9 and TRBJ2-7; D might be TRBD1 (5 bases). CDR1 and CDR2 from the germline V gene are SEHNR and FQNEAQ (reference sequence). The CDR3 consists of 14 residues. The V gene lost 1 base and the J gene lost 6 bases, with 13 bases spanning the gap. CDR3 loop: CASSLGQYPPEQYF. The DNA for the CDR3 is TGTGCCAGCAGCTTAGGACAGTACCCCCCCGAGCAGTACTTC.

This clonotype has more than one count but fewer than ten. The chain has TRBV20-1 and TRBJ1-2, with D possibly being TRBD1 (6 bases). Germline CDR1 and CDR2: DFQATT and SNEGSKA (reference sequence). Trimming left V 3 bases short and J 4 bases short, with 15 bases between. The CDR3 consists of 14 residues. CDR3 coding DNA: TGCAGTGCTAGGGCCCCAGGGGCGGCCTATGGCTACACCTTC. Amino acid sequence: CSARAPGAAYGYTF.

Only a few counts were recorded for this clonotype. This sequence joins TRBV4-1 and TRBJ2-1, with 13 bases lining up with TRBD2. The CDR3 has 18 residues. The V gene's germline CDR1 is MGHRA and CDR2 YSYEKL. With V trimmed by 4 bases and J by 5 bases, 11 bases remained unmatched. CDR3 protein: CASSPGPSGLAGNNEQFF. The DNA of the CDR3 is TGCGCCAGCAGCCCCGGTCCCTCGGGACTAGCGGGAAACAATGAGCAGTTCTTC.

On this clonotype itself: It may be a read error: a sequence one base away is much more abundant. This CDR3 is missing its conserved last phenylalanine or tryptophan, likely due to a read error. J is TRBJ1-1 and V is TRBV28, with 9 bases fitting TRBD1. In germline, CDR1 is MDHEN, CDR2 SYDVKM. This CDR3 is built from 17 residues. J gave up 1 base and V 6 bases, and 12 bases lay outside the gene matches. As DNA, the CDR3 is TGTGCCAGCAGCGGAACCTGGGGACAGGGCAGGAACACTGAAGCTTTCCTT. Protein: CASSGTWGQGRNTEAFL.

This clonotype was picked up many times. This chain joins TRBV30 and TRBJ2-7, with TRBD2 identical over 9 bases. Unmatched junction bases numbered 5, after V lost 3 bases and J lost 5 bases. The germline V gene has CDR1 GTSNPN and CDR2 SVGIG (reference sequence). The CDR3 loop spans 13 amino acids. The CDR3 reads CAWSGGLAHEQYF. The DNA of the CDR3 is TGTGCCTGGAGCGGGGGACTAGCTCACGAGCAGTACTTC.

This clonotype was observed at least ten times. The chain carries TRBV28 and TRBJ1-2; TRBD1 aligns across 7 bases. V lost 6 bases, J lost 3 bases, and 4 bases stayed unmatched. Germline CDR1 and CDR2: MDHEN and SYDVKM. CDR3 length: 13 amino acids. The CDR3 nucleotides are TGTGCCAGCAGGGGACAGTGGGACTATGGCTACACCTTC. Amino acid sequence: CASRGQWDYGYTF.

This clonotype was counted at least ten times. V is TRBV12-3 or TRBV12-4 and J is TRBJ1-5, with 7 positions matching TRBD1. V shed 8 bases and J 0 bases; nucleotides not matched to a gene: 4. This CDR3 spans 14 amino acids. The CDR3 bases are TGTGCCAGCGTGACAGGGAATAGCAATCAGCCCCAGCATTTT. Its protein product is CASVTGNSNQPQHF.

This clonotype appeared many times. The chain joins TRBV7-8 to TRBJ2-2, with 8 nucleotides matching TRBD2. The V gene end was trimmed by 1 base and the J gene end by 4 bases; junction bases not matched to a gene: 5. This CDR3 spans 16 amino acids. Germline CDR1 and CDR2: SGHVS and FQNEAQ. In DNA form, the CDR3 reads TGTGCCAGCAGCTTAGTCGGCGGGAGGAGCACCGGGGAGCTGTTTTTT. Translating gives CASSLVGGRSTGELFF.

The chain combines TRBV24-1 with TRBJ2-7; TRBD1 aligns across 7 bases. The germline V gene encodes CDR1 KGHDR and CDR2 SFDVKD. J gave up 5 bases and V 4 bases, and 13 bases lay outside the gene matches. The CDR3 runs 16 residues. DNA of the CDR3: TGTGCCACCAGTGAGAGAGGGGGCGCTTGGCCCCACGAGCAGTACTTC. Translation gives CATSERGGAWPHEQYF.

The rearrangement links TRBV5-1 to TRBJ2-5, with 15 positions matching TRBD2. V shed 4 bases, J shed 6 bases, and the junction held 10 bases outside the gene matches. This CDR3 spans 17 amino acids. Per the germline V gene, CDR1 is SGHRS and CDR2 is YFSETQ. In DNA, the CDR3 is TGCGCCAGCAGCCGTAGGACTAGCGGGAGGGCCGATAAGACCCAGTACTTC. It codes for CASSRRTSGRADKTQYF.

In this sample, this clonotype turned up many times. The gene calls are TRBV12-3 or TRBV12-4 and TRBJ2-7; a weak D match, TRBD2 (5 bases). This CDR3 comprises 13 residues. Between the trimmed V and J ends, which lost 4 bases and 1 base, there was a span of 8 bases. Written as DNA, the CDR3 is TGTGCCAGCAGTTCGGGGAAGTCCTACGAGCAGTACTTC. Protein: CASSSGKSYEQYF.

This clonotype has just one count. This clone may be a read error of a much larger clone one base away. The genes are TRBV18 and TRBJ1-4; the D is unclear. V was cut by 11 bases and J by 8 bases, with 18 bases left in between. Germline V gene sequence: CDR1 KGHSH, CDR2 LQKENI. This CDR3 contains 13 residues. DNA for the CDR3: TGTGCCGGCTGTCCGTCGGTGAACGAAAAACTGTTTTTT. It specifies CAGCPSVNEKLFF.

The chain recombines TRBV29-1 with TRBJ2-1, with 12 bases matching TRBD2. V lost 1 base to trimming and J lost 7 bases; unmatched junction nucleotides: 14. The CDR3 runs to 18 residues. The germline V gene has CDR1 SQVTM and CDR2 ANQGSEA. This CDR3 is CSVEVLDTSGRFRNEQFF. The CDR3 nucleotides are TGCAGCGTTGAAGTACTGGATACTAGCGGGAGGTTTCGGAATGAGCAGTTCTTC.

This clonotype occurred many times. CDR3 sequence (DNA): TGCAGTGGGCGAGGGGGAGGGCCCCACAATGAGCAGTTCTTC. Translating it yields CSGRGGGPHNEQFF. The chain employs TRBV20-1 and TRBJ2-1; perhaps TRBD2 as D (7 bases). Trimming removed 7 bases at V and 5 bases at J, with 18 bases between. The germline V gene has CDR1 DFQATT and CDR2 SNEGSKA (reference sequence). This CDR3 has 14 amino acids.

The chain has TRBV20-1 and TRBJ1-6; 9 nucleotides line up with TRBD1. J was trimmed by 6 bases and V by 0 bases; bases with no gene match: 6. The germline gives CDR1 DFQATT, CDR2 SNEGSKA (reference sequence). This CDR3 has 16 residues. In DNA, the CDR3 is TGCAGTGCTAGAGACCCGACGACAGGGGGTAATTCACCCCTCCACTTT. It translates to CSARDPTTGGNSPLHF.

This clonotype was recorded a few times. Given a much more abundant clone one base away, this may be a read error. The chain has TRBV7-9 and TRBJ1-2, with 7 bases that match TRBD1. Germline trimming cut 5 bases from V and 1 base from J; bases unmatched to any gene: 1. The CDR3 spans 13 residues. From germline, CDR1 is SEHNR and CDR2 FQNEAQ (reference sequence). CDR3 DNA sequence: TGTGCCAGCAGCCACAGGGGTAACTATGGCTACACCTTC. This sequence encodes CASSHRGNYGYTF.

The table lists this clonotype with a few counts. The V and J genes are TRBV7-8 and TRBJ2-2; D gene uncertain. The CDR3 totals 13 residues. Trimming left V 1 base short and J 5 bases short, with 5 bases between. Germline V CDR1 and CDR2: SGHVS, FQNEAQ. In DNA, the CDR3 is TGTGCCAGCAGCTTAGGGAAAACCGGGGAGCTGTTTTTT. This sequence encodes CASSLGKTGELFF. The entire variable domain, with the rest obtained from reference TRBV7-8 and TRBJ2-2, is as follows: GAGVSQSPRYKVAKRGQDVALRCDPISGHVSLFWYQQALGQGPEFLTYFQNEAQLDKSGLPSDRFFAERPEGSVSTLKIQRTQQEDSAVYLCASSLGKTGELFFGEGSRLTVL.

This clonotype was counted a few times. The gene calls are TRBV29-1 and TRBJ2-5; possibly TRBD2 for D (7 bases). CDR1 and CDR2 (germline): SQVTM, ANQGSEA. V gave up 8 bases and J gave up 2 bases, with 15 bases separating them. CDR3 length: 13 residues. The CDR3 reads CSTLEGGQETQYF. The CDR3 DNA reads as TGCAGCACCCTGGAGGGGGGGCAAGAGACCCAGTACTTC.

This chain links TRBV4-2 with TRBJ2-1; the match to TRBD2 covers 7 bases. Trimming took 1 base from V and 4 from J; bases not matched to a gene: 10. Germline V gene data show CDR1 as LGHNA and CDR2 as YNFKEQ. The CDR3 sequence is 17 residues long. CDR3: CASSQVGGGRGYNEQFF. In DNA form, the CDR3 reads TGTGCCAGCAGCCAAGTCGGTGGCGGGAGAGGGTACAATGAGCAGTTCTTC.